The T cell receptor (beta chain) under discussion was sequenced for a study of T-cell memory formation after mild COVID-19. Whole-study findings and limits: Later expanders leaned CD4+, whereas clones that contracted between day 15 and 85 were balanced CD4/CD8.

From the 5' RACE reads, TCRdb called clonotypes with MiXCR, one entry per CDR3 protein. The data contain about 210,000 distinct CDR3 sequences, roughly a tenth of them singletons. The CDR3 has 16 residues. Germline loops: CDR1 LGHNA, CDR2 YNFKEQ. Germline trimming cut 0 bases from V and 4 bases from J; bases unmatched to any gene: 2. Many counts were recorded for this clonotype. What it recognizes is unknown. V is TRBV4-2 and J is TRBJ2-1; 11 nucleotides agree with TRBD1. Sequencing was performed on PBMCs or a T cell subset sorted from them (not recorded which). The TCR originated in a man in his late teens or twenties who had mild COVID-19 (a few samples of this study predate the infection). Cell type and time point are not known. The CDR3 sequence: CASSQDRDRGYNEQFF. In nucleotides, the CDR3 is TGTGCCAGCAGCCAAGATAGGGACAGGGGGTACAATGAGCAGTTCTTC.